This T cell receptor beta chain was sequenced for a study of vaccination and CD4 T cells after COVID-19. Study-wide background: Timing of post-vaccine sample collection was a median approximately 79 days after dose two, with a range of 14 to 241.

Sequence data for DNA of cultured CD4+ T cells were generated by the Oncomine TCR Beta short-read assay. TCRdb re-called the PCR reads through MiXCR, storing one row per CDR3 protein. In the table there are roughly 20,000 distinct CDR3 sequences, less than 55% of which are singletons. Trimming took 3 bases from V and 4 from J, leaving 15 bases between them. Per germline, CDR1 LNHNV and CDR2 YYDKDF (reference sequence). This CDR3 comprises 16 residues. Concerning this clonotype: Its antigen remains unidentified.

Treatment indicated: approximately 9-day PBMC culture with coronavirus spike peptide pools or control peptides (ViraFEST assay). Each of days 3 and 7 saw half the medium replaced by fresh IL-2 medium. The receptor was derived from a human donor with COVID-19. Sequences were obtained from cultured CD4+ T cells from blood. This chain links TRBV15 with TRBJ2-2, with D tentatively TRBD2 (7 bases). Written as DNA, the CDR3 is TGTGCCACCAGCAGGAACGGGGGGCTGGGCACCGGGGAGCTGTTTTTT. Its protein product is CATSRNGGLGTGELFF.